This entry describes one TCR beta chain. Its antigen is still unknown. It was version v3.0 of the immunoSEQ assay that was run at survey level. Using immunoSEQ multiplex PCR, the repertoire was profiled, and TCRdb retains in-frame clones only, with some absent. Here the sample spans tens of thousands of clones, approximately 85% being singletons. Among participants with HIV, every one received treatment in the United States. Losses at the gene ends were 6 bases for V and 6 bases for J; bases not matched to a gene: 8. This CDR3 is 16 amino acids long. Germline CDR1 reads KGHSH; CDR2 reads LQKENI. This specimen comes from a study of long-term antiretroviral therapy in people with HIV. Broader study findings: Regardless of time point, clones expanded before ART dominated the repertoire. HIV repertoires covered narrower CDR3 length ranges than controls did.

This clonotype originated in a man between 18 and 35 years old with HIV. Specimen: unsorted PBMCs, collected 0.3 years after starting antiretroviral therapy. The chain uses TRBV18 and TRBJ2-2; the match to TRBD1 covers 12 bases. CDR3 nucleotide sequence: TGTGCCAGCTCCCGAAGGGACAGGGGGCTTGCCGGGGAGCTGTTTTTT. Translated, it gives CASSRRDRGLAGELFF.